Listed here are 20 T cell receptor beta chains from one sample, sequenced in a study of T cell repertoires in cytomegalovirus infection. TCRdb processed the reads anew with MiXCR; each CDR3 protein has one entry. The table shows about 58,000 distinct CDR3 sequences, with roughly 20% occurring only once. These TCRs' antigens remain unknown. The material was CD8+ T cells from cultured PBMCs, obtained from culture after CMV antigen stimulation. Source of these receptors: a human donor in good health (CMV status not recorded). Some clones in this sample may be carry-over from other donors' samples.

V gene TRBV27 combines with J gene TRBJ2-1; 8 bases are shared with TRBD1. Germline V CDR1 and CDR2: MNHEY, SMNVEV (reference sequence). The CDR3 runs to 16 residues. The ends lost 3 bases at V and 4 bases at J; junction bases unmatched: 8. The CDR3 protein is CASSFSGGPLYNEQFF. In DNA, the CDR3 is TGTGCCAGCAGTTTCTCAGGGGGCCCCCTTTACAATGAGCAGTTCTTC.

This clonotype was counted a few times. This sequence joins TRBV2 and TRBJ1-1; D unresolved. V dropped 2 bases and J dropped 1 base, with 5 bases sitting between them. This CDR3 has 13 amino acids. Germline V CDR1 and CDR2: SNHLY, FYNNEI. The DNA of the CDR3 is TGTGCCAGCAGTGAAATAGGGAACACTGAAGCTTTCTTT. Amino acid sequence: CASSEIGNTEAFF.

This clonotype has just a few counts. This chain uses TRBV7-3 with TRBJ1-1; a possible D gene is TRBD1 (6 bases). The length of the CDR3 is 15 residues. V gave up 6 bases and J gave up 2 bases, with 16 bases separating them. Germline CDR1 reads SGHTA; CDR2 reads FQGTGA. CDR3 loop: CASRAGANPNTEAFF. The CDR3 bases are TGTGCCAGCAGGGCGGGGGCCAACCCTAACACTGAAGCTTTCTTT.

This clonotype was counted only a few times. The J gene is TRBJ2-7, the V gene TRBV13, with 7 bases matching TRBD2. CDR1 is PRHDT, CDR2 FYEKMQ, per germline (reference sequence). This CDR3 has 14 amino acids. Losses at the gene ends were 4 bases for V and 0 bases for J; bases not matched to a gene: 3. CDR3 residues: CASSSGGSSYEQYF. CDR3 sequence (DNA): TGTGCCAGCAGCTCGGGAGGTAGCTCCTACGAGCAGTACTTC.

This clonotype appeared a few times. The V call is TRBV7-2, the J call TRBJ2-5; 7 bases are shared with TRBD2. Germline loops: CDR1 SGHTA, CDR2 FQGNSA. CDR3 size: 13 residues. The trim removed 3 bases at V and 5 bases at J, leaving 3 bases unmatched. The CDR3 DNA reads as TGTGCCAGCAGCTTGACTAGCTACGAGACCCAGTACTTC. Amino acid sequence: CASSLTSYETQYF.

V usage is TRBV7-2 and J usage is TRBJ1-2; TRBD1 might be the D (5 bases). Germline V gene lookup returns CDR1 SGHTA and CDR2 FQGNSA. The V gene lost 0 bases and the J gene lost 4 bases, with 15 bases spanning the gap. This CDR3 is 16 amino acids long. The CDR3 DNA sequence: TGTGCCAGCAGCTTAGCTGGGGGTGGGGGTATCTATGGCTACACCTTC. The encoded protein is CASSLAGGGGIYGYTF.

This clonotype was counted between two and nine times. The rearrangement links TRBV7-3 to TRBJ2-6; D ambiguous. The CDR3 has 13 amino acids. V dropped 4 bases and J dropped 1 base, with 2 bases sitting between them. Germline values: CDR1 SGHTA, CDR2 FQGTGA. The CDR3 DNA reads TGTGCCAGCAGCTGGTCTGGGGCCAACGTCCTGACTTTC. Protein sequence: CASSWSGANVLTF. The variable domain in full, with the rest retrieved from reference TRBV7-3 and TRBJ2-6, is GAGVSQTPSNKVTEKGKYVELRCDPISGHTALYWYRQSLGQGPEFLIYFQGTGAADDSGLPNDRFFAVRPEGSVSTLKIQRTERGDSAVYLCASSWSGANVLTFGAGSRLTVL.

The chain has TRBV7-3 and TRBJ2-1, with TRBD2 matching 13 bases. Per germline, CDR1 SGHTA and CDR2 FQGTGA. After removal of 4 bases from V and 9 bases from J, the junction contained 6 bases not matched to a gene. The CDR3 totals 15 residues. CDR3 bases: TGTGCCAGCAGCTCGCCGGGACTAGCGGGAACTGAGCAGTTCTTC. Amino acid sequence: CASSSPGLAGTEQFF.

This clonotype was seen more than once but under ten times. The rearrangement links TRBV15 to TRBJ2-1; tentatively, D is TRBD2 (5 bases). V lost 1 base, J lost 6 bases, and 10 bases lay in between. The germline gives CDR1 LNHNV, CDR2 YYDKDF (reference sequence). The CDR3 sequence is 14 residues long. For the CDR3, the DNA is TGTGCCACCAGCAGAGTCGGGCTAGCCAATGAGCAGTTCTTC. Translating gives CATSRVGLANEQFF.

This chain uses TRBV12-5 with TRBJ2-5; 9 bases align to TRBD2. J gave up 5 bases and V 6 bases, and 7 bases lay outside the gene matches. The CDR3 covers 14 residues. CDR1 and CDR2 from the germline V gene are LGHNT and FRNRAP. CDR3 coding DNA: TGTGCTAGTGGAGGCGGGGGGGCCCCGGAGACCCAGTACTTC. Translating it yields CASGGGGAPETQYF.

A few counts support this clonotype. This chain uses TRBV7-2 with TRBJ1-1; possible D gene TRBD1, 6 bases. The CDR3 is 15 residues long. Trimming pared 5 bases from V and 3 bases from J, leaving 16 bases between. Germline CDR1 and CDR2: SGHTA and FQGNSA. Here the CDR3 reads CASSPWTETYTEAFF. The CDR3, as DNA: TGTGCCAGCAGCCCCTGGACAGAAACCTACACTGAAGCTTTCTTT.

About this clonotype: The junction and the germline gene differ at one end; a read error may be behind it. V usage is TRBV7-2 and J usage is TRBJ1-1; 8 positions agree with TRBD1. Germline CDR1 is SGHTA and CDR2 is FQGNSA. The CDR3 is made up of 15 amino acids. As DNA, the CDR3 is TGTGCCAGCAGGTTAGACAGGGGACGAACAGCTGAAGCTTTCTTT. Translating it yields CASRLDRGRTAEAFF.

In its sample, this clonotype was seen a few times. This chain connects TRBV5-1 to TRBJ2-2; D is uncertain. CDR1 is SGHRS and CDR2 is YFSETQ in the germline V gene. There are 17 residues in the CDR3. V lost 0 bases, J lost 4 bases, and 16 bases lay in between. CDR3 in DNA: TGCGCCAGCAGCTTGGATTATGGAGTTGTAGGCACCGGGGAGCTGTTTTTT. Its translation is CASSLDYGVVGTGELFF.

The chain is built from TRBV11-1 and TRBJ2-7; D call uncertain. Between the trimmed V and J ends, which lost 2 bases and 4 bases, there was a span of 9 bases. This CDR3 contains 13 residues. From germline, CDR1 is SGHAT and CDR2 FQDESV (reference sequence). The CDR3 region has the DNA TGTGCCAGCAGCTTATTAGCCGGATACGAGCAGTACTTC. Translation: CASSLLAGYEQYF. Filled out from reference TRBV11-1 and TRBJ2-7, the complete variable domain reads EAEVAQSPRYKITEKSQAVAFWCDPISGHATLYWYRQILGQGPELLVQFQDESVVDDSQLPKDRFSAERLKGVDSTLKIQPAELGDSAMYLCASSLLAGYEQYFGPGTRLTVT.

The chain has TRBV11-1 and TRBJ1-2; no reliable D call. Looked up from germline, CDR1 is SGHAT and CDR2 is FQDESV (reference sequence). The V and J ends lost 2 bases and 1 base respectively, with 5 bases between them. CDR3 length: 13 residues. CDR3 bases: TGTGCCAGCAGCTTAACGAGTAACTATGGCTACACCTTC. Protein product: CASSLTSNYGYTF.

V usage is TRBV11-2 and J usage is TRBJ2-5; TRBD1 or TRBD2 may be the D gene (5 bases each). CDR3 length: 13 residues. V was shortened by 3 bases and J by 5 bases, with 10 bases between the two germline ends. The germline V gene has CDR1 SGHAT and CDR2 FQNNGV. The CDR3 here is CASSFEGLETQYF. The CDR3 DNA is TGTGCCAGCAGCTTCGAGGGGCTGGAGACCCAGTACTTC.

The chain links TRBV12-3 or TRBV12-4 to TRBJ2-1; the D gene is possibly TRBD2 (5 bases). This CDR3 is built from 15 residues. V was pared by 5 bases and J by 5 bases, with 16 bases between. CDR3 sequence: CASSLLSVPDNEQFF. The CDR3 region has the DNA TGTGCCAGCAGTCTACTTAGCGTACCAGACAATGAGCAGTTCTTC.

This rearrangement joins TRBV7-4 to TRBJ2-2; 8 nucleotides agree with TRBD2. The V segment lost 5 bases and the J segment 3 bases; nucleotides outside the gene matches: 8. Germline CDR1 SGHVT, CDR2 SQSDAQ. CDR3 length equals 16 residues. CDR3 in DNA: TGTGCCAGCAGCCCCTCCAGCGGGAGCGACACCGGGGAGCTGTTTTTT. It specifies CASSPSSGSDTGELFF.

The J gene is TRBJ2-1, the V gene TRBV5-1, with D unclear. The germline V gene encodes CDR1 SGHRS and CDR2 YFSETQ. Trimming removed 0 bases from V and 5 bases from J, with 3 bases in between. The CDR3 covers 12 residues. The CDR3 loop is CASSLGNNEQFF. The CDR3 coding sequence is TGCGCCAGCAGCTTGGGCAACAATGAGCAGTTCTTC.

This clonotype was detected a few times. The CDR3 reads CSARGVYAGWDTEAFF. CDR3 nucleotides: TGCAGTGCTAGAGGGGTATATGCAGGATGGGACACTGAAGCTTTCTTT. The chain has TRBV20-1 and TRBJ1-1; D is unresolved. The germline V and J ends were trimmed by 1 base and 3 bases, with 18 bases remaining between them. The length of the CDR3 is 16 residues. CDR1 is DFQATT and CDR2 is SNEGSKA in the germline V gene (reference sequence).